This TCR beta chain was retrieved from a study of liver allograft versus peripheral blood T cells. For the study at large: Graft-liver T cell receptor repertoires were compared against recipient peripheral blood repertoires.

A note on this clonotype: What it binds is unknown. A read error may account for a junction end that differs from germline.

General study findings and limits: As reported, T cell receptor repertoires inside liver allografts differed from those present in peripheral blood.

TCRdb fed the reads into MiXCR, producing one record per CDR3 protein. The sample shows 5,000 or so distinct CDR3 sequences, 14% of them seen only once. This receptor was identified in a human patient who had a liver transplant. The graft donor may be the source of some T cells.

The CDR3 here is CASSLIEGQDRRF. The CDR3 nucleotides are TGTGCCAGCAGCTTGATCGAGGGACAGGATAGAAGATTC. The rearrangement links TRBV12-3 or TRBV12-4 to TRBJ1-2; the match to TRBD1 covers 8 bases. The CDR3 is made up of 13 amino acids.